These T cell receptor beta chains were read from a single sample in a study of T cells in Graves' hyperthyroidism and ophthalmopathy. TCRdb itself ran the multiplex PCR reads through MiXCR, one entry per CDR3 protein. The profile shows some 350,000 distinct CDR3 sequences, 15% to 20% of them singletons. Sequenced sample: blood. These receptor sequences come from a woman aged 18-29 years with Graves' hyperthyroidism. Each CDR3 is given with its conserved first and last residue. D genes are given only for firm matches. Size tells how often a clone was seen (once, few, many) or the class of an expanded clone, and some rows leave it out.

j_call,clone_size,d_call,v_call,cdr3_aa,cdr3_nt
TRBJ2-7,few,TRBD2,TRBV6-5,CASSTSRGAYEQYF,TGTGCCAGCAGTACTTCTCGGGGGGCCTACGAGCAGTACTTC
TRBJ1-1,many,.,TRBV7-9,CASSLVGGHGAFF,TGTGCCAGCAGCTTAGTCGGGGGGCATGGAGCTTTCTTT
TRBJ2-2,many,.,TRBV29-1,CSVVEGGSVTGELFF,TGCAGCGTCGTCGAGGGGGGTTCCGTCACCGGGGAGCTGTTTTTT
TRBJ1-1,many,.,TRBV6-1,CASSLWTANTEAFF,TGTGCCAGCAGTCTATGGACAGCGAACACTGAAGCTTTCTTT
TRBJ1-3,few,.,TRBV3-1,CASSHETLSGNTIYF,TGTGCCAGCAGCCACGAGACTCTCTCTGGAAACACCATATATTTT
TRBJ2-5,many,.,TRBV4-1,CASSQAAGQQETQYF,TGCGCCAGCAGCCAAGCCGCGGGACAGCAAGAGACCCAGTACTTC
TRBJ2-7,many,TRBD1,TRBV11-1,CASRRGTGGSYEQYF,TGTGCCAGCAGGAGAGGGACAGGGGGTTCCTACGAGCAGTACTTC
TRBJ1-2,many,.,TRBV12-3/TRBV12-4,CASSLGTVHYGYTF,TGTGCCAGCAGTTTGGGGACGGTACACTATGGCTACACCTTC
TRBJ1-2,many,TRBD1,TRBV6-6,CASRDDRGHGYGYTF,TGTGCCAGCAGAGATGACAGGGGGCACGGCTATGGCTACACCTTC
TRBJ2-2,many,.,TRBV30,CAWSVGGSGELFF,TGTGCCTGGAGTGTAGGGGGGTCCGGGGAGCTGTTTTTT
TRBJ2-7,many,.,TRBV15,CATSRGDEHYEQYF,TGTGCCACCAGCAGAGGCGACGAGCACTACGAGCAGTACTTC
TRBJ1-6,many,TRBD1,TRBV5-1,CASTRTGLSYNSPLHF,TGCGCCAGCACCCGGACAGGGCTTTCCTATAATTCACCCCTCCACTTT
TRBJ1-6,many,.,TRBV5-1,CASSLGDSPLHF,TGCGCCAGCAGCTTGGGGGATTCACCCCTCCACTTT
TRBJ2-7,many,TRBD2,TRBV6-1,CASSGSGGFPYEQYF,TGTGCCAGCAGTGGGAGCGGGGGGTTTCCTTACGAGCAGTACTTC
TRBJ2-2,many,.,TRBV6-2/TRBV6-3,CASSYNLPGAGTNTGELFF,TGTGCCAGCAGTTACAACCTTCCGGGGGCAGGAACGAACACCGGGGAGCTGTTTTTT
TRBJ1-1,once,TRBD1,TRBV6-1,CASRGGQGTEAFF,TGTGCCAGCAGGGGGGGACAGGGAACTGAAGCTTTCTTT
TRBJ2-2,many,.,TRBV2,CASSEGTKRELFF,TGTGCCAGCAGTGAAGGGACTAAAAGGGAGCTGTTTTTT
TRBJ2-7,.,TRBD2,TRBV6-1,CASSERLAGGSTYEQYF,TGTGCCAGCAGTGAACGACTAGCGGGGGGTTCAACCTACGAGCAGTACTTC
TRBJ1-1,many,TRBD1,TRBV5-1,CASSNGTELRAFF,TGCGCCAGCAGCAACGGGACAGAGCTAAGGGCTTTCTTT
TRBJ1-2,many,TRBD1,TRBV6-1,CASRRDSSGGYTF,TGTGCCAGCAGGCGGGACAGCTCCGGTGGCTACACCTTC
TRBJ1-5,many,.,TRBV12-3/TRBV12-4,CASTGWGQPQHF,TGTGCCAGCACGGGGTGGGGGCAGCCCCAGCATTTT
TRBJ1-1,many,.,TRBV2,CASSGTGGFYTEAFF,TGTGCCAGCAGTGGTACTGGAGGGTTTTACACTGAAGCTTTCTTT
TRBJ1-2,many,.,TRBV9,CASSVSPGRGGYTF,TGTGCCAGCAGCGTTTCTCCGGGGCGAGGGGGCTACACCTTC
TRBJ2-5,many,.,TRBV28,CASSRHFQETQYF,TGTGCCAGCAGTCGACACTTCCAAGAGACCCAGTACTTC